This T cell receptor (beta chain) was recovered during a study of type 1 regulatory T cells. Study-wide context: This in vitro CD4 product, T-allo10, is enriched for Tr1 cells and alloantigen-specific.

General study findings and limits: Type 1 regulatory T cells had a more restricted TCR repertoire than non-type 1 regulatory T cells.

MiXCR, applied by TCRdb to the reads, yields one record per CDR3 protein. Here the sample spans fewer than 80,000 distinct CDR3 sequences, less than 25% being singletons. Of note for this clonotype: The antigen is undetermined.

This CDR3 contains 19 residues. From germline, CDR1 is SGHKS and CDR2 YYEKEE (reference sequence). V was clipped by 3 bases and J by 2 bases; unmatched bases: 10. The V gene is TRBV5-5, the J gene TRBJ2-1, with 14 bases lining up with TRBD2. The specimen was cultured type 1 regulatory T (Tr1) cells, either the whole culture or a sorted fraction (not recorded which). The sequence was collected from a human donor in good health. This CDR3 reads CASSWTTSGRANTYNEQFF. The CDR3 DNA follows: TGTGCCAGCAGCTGGACGACTAGCGGGAGGGCCAACACCTACAATGAGCAGTTCTTC. The full variable domain, in which reference TRBV5-5 and TRBJ2-1 provide the parts outside the CDR3, is DAGVTQSPTHLIKTRGQQVTLRCSPISGHKSVSWYQQVLGQGPQFIFQYYEKEERGRGNFPDRFSARQFPNYSSELNVNALLLGDSALYLCASSWTTSGRANTYNEQFFGPGTRLTVL.